The TCR beta chain under discussion was sequenced for a study of blood T cell repertoires in COVID-19. About the study: From T cells, B-cell-depleted T cells, or PBMCs came the material, which was cDNA or gDNA.

Repertoires were generated with immunoSEQ multiplex PCR, while TCRdb's copy carries only in-frame clones and drops some. In the table there are around 60,000 clones, approximately 92% of which are singletons. Germline V gives CDR1 MNHEY, CDR2 SMNVEV (reference sequence). Trimming removed 6 bases from V and 3 bases from J; junction bases left unmatched: 7. This CDR3 is 15 amino acids long. This clonotype originated in a man aged 55 to 70 with acute or convalescent COVID-19. The genes are TRBV27 and TRBJ2-7, with TRBD2 matching over 11 bases. The sequencing input was peripheral blood. CDR3 bases: TGTGCCAGCAGACGATCCGGGACTAGCGGCTACGAGCAGTACTTC. This encodes CASRRSGTSGYEQYF.